This T cell receptor (beta chain) was profiled in a study of T cells in Graves' hyperthyroidism and ophthalmopathy. The CDR3 is 17 amino acids. CDR1 is MNHNS, CDR2 SASEGT, per germline. Trimming took 4 bases from V and 6 from J, leaving 21 bases between them. Template material for amplifying TCR beta CDR3 regions consisted of RNA transcripts. Primed by the HTBI set, a first-round RT-PCR was run on the TCR CDR3. Each CDR3 protein is one row after TCRdb ran MiXCR on the multiplex PCR reads. The table shows some 580,000 distinct CDR3 sequences, with 16% occurring only once. This sequence originates from a woman aged 40 to 55 with Graves' ophthalmopathy. The sample consisted of blood. The chain recombines TRBV6-1 with TRBJ2-2; D is unclear. The CDR3 is CASSVRGEVPRPGELFF. For the CDR3, the DNA is TGTGCCAGCAGTGTCCGAGGTGAAGTCCCTAGACCCGGGGAGCTGTTTTTT.